This TCR beta chain came from a study of control samples from healthy donors and cancer patients. In the case of this clone: The identical CDR3 is also encoded by other nucleotide sequences in the sample.

Clones were read by immunoSEQ multiplex PCR, and TCRdb kept only the in-frame ones, dropping some. The table records roughly 400,000 clones, about 93% of them present only once. This TCR was recovered from a middle-aged man with head and neck cancer. The sequenced sample was PBMCs.

The CDR3 coding sequence is TGTGCCAGCAGCCAAGGTGGAGATCAGCCCCAGCATTTT. Translated, it gives CASSQGGDQPQHF. The chain joins TRBV3-1 (or the pseudogene TRBV3-2) to TRBJ1-5, with no clear D. Per the germline V gene, CDR1 is LGHDT and CDR2 is YNNKEL (reference sequence). CDR3 size: 13 residues. The ends were cut back, 1 base at V and 5 bases at J, with 6 bases in the middle.